This TCR beta chain was identified during a study of blood T cell repertoires in COVID-19. At the level of the study: In each case, the material was cDNA or gDNA derived from T cells, B-cell-depleted T cells, or PBMCs.

There are 12 residues in the CDR3. V lost 1 base, J lost 9 bases, and 7 bases lay in between. CDR1 is LNHDA and CDR2 is SQIVND in the germline V gene (reference sequence). Per the original methods: Amplification of reference gene primers provided the estimated nucleated cell counts. Measured with immunoSEQ multiplex PCR; TCRdb has only the in-frame clones, and not every one. The V and J calls and the clone size are those of that table, but D and trimming were determined from the DNA. The repertoire has about 150,000 clones, approximately 89% of them found once; the top ten carry around 1.5%. This receptor was obtained from a human donor in a cohort sampled during active COVID-19. J is TRBJ1-5 and V is TRBV19, with a weak D call TRBD1 (5 bases). The sequenced material came from peripheral blood. The CDR3: CASSIVGAPQHF. Here the CDR3 DNA reads TGTGCCAGTAGTATAGTTGGGGCGCCCCAGCATTTT.